These 9 T cell receptor beta chains were all obtained from the same sample, sequenced in a study of blood T cell repertoires in COVID-19. The table came from immunoSEQ multiplex PCR; TCRdb's copy has only in-frame clones and leaves some out. The profile shows roughly 80,000 clones, roughly 73% of them singletons. Specimen: peripheral blood. All receptors come from a human donor in a cohort sampled during active COVID-19.

This chain links TRBV18 with TRBJ1-1; no clear D. Deletions cut 2 bases from V and 0 bases from J, with 10 bases between. This CDR3 has 15 residues. Germline CDR1 and CDR2: KGHSH and LQKENI. Here the CDR3 DNA reads TGTGCCAGCTCACCAGGGGAGTTAGTGAACACTGAAGCTTTCTTT. Residues: CASSPGELVNTEAFF.

The chain recombines TRBV11-3 with TRBJ1-1; D possibly corresponds to TRBD1 (5 bases). Deletions cut 4 bases from V and 1 base from J, with 10 bases between. The CDR3 is 14 residues long. Germline CDR1 reads SGHNT; CDR2 reads YENEEA. DNA of the CDR3: TGTGCCAGCAGCTCCCGGACAAGGAACACTGAAGCTTTCTTT. Protein: CASSSRTRNTEAFF.

This chain connects TRBV3-1 (or the pseudogene TRBV3-2) to TRBJ2-7, with TRBD2 matching over 11 bases. CDR3 size: 15 residues. Germline CDR1 LGHDT, CDR2 YNNKEL (reference sequence). Germline trimming cut 4 bases from V and 2 bases from J; bases unmatched to any gene: 4. The CDR3 region is CASSRRTSGPYEQYF. For the CDR3, the DNA is TGTGCCAGCAGCCGAAGGACTAGCGGGCCCTACGAGCAGTACTTC.

Only a few counts were recorded for this clone. The V call is TRBV19, the J call TRBJ1-3, with TRBD1 as a possible D gene (6 bases). Germline V lookup: CDR1 LNHDA, CDR2 SQIVND (reference sequence). V was clipped by 4 bases and J by 2 bases, with 9 bases between them. This CDR3 comprises 14 residues. CDR3 amino acids: CASSTRTAGNTIYF. The CDR3 DNA reads as TGTGCCAGTAGTACCCGGACAGCTGGAAACACCATATATTTT.

The chain joins TRBV12-5 to TRBJ2-5; D is unclear. The CDR3 contains 13 residues. Germline-derived CDR1 and CDR2 are LGHNT and FRNRAP. The V end was cut by 0 bases, the J end by 4 bases, with 6 bases between. The CDR3 sequence: CASGLVPVETQYF. CDR3 sequence (DNA): TGTGCTAGTGGTTTGGTCCCCGTAGAGACCCAGTACTTC. Looking up the rest from reference TRBV12-5 and TRBJ2-5 gives the full variable domain: DARVTQTPRHKVTEMGQEVTMRCQPILGHNTVFWYRQTMMQGLELLAYFRNRAPLDDSGMPKDRFSAEMPDATLATLKIQPSEPRDSAVYFCASGLVPVETQYFGPGTRLLVL.

This chain links TRBV20-1 with TRBJ2-5; 9 bases are shared with TRBD2. CDR1 is DFQATT, CDR2 SNEGSKA, per germline (reference sequence). This CDR3 has 17 residues. With V trimmed by 3 bases and J by 5 bases, 16 bases remained unmatched. The chain's CDR3 is CSASHGSGGVNDETQYF. CDR3 nucleotide sequence: TGCAGTGCTAGTCACGGTAGCGGGGGTGTTAATGATGAGACCCAGTACTTC.

The J gene is TRBJ2-3, the V gene TRBV6-6, with TRBD1 identical over 10 bases. The CDR3 runs 15 residues. Germline CDR1 and CDR2: MNHNY and SVGAGI (reference sequence). V lost 7 bases to trimming and J lost 3 bases; unmatched junction nucleotides: 7. For the CDR3, the DNA is TGTGCCAGCAACCCGGGACAGGGGAAAACAGATACGCAGTATTTT. It codes for CASNPGQGKTDTQYF.

The J gene is TRBJ2-7, the V gene TRBV18; D might be TRBD2 (5 bases). V lost 8 bases and J 2 bases, leaving 13 bases between the germline ends. Germline loops: CDR1 KGHSH, CDR2 LQKENI. The CDR3 runs 13 residues. CDR3 residues: CASTRTGTYEQYF. The CDR3, as DNA: TGTGCCAGCACGCGGACCGGGACCTACGAGCAGTACTTC.

The rearrangement links TRBV6-5 to TRBJ2-7; D ambiguous. V gave up 2 bases and J gave up 3 bases, with 8 bases separating them. Looked up from germline, CDR1 is MNHEY and CDR2 is SVGAGI. The CDR3 is 13 amino acids. The CDR3 DNA reads as TGTGCCAGCAGTTACCGTCAGGACTACGAGCAGTACTTC. Its protein is CASSYRQDYEQYF.